Following are 29 T cell receptor beta chains from one sample sequenced in a study of cytomegalovirus exposure and HLA in healthy donors. Both 60 Vbeta primers and 13 Jbeta primers went into the PCR. The repertoire was sequenced with immunoSEQ multiplex PCR; TCRdb's copy has only in-frame clones and lacks some. This table holds about 140,000 clones, around 84% found once. Specimen: PBMCs. Receptors originate from a man aged 45-60 years in good health and CMV-seronegative.

The chain combines TRBV5-1 with TRBJ1-1, with 8 bases identical to TRBD1. Germline V gives CDR1 SGHRS, CDR2 YFSETQ. The ends lost 7 bases at V and 4 bases at J; junction bases unmatched: 9. CDR3 length: 14 residues. CDR3 in DNA: TGCGCCAGCGATGAAACAGGGGGAAGCACTGAAGCTTTCTTT. The encoded protein is CASDETGGSTEAFF.

V usage is TRBV27 and J usage is TRBJ1-2, with D tentatively TRBD1 (5 bases). This CDR3 is built from 16 residues. CDR1 MNHEY and CDR2 SMNVEV come from the germline V gene (reference sequence). The germline V and J ends were trimmed by 3 bases and 1 base, with 15 bases remaining between them. The CDR3 region has the DNA TGTGCCAGCAGTTTCAAACCTGACGGGGGTAACTATGGCTACACCTTC. Amino acid sequence: CASSFKPDGGNYGYTF.

This clone came up once. The V and J genes are TRBV6-1 and TRBJ1-6, with D possibly being TRBD1 (6 bases). Trimming shortened V by 1 base and J by 4 bases, and 20 bases separated the two germline ends. The CDR3 has 19 residues. CDR1 and CDR2 (germline): MNHNS, SASEGT. The CDR3 DNA sequence: TGTGCCAGCAGTGAAGTAATACAGGGAACAGCCTCGTATAATTCACCCCTCCACTTT. Translation gives CASSEVIQGTASYNSPLHF.

This chain joins TRBV7-9 and TRBJ2-5, with a tentative D call TRBD2 (5 bases). CDR3 length: 14 residues. V was shortened by 0 bases and J by 5 bases, with 10 bases between the two germline ends. Germline V gene lookup returns CDR1 SEHNR and CDR2 FQNEAQ (reference sequence). The CDR3 DNA reads as TGTGCCAGCAGCTTAGCGGGAGACGGTGAGACCCAGTACTTC. It yields the protein CASSLAGDGETQYF.

The chain recombines TRBV18 with TRBJ2-3; 7 nucleotides match TRBD2. Per the germline V gene, CDR1 is KGHSH and CDR2 is LQKENI. This CDR3 contains 15 residues. After removal of 8 bases from V and 4 bases from J, the junction contained 12 bases not matched to a gene. The CDR3 protein is CASRGAAGEADTQYF. The CDR3 coding sequence is TGTGCCAGCCGGGGAGCGGCGGGGGAGGCAGATACGCAGTATTTT.

This sequence joins TRBV7-9 and TRBJ2-2, with D uncertain. The V gene's germline CDR1 is SEHNR and CDR2 FQNEAQ (reference sequence). V lost 1 base, J lost 3 bases, and 6 bases lay in between. The CDR3 length is 14 residues. For the CDR3, the DNA is TGTGCCAGCAGCTTAGACGGGTACACCGGGGAGCTGTTTTTT. Translating gives CASSLDGYTGELFF.

The V call is TRBV7-9, the J call TRBJ1-1; TRBD1 might be the D (6 bases). V lost 1 base, J lost 1 base, and 7 bases lay in between. CDR3 length: 14 residues. Germline V lookup: CDR1 SEHNR, CDR2 FQNEAQ (reference sequence). The CDR3 region has the DNA TGTGCCAGCAGCTTAGGGACAGAGAACACTGAAGCTTTCTTT. Its translation is CASSLGTENTEAFF.

As regards this clone: The same CDR3 also results from other DNA sequences found in this sample. This chain connects TRBV12-5 to TRBJ2-3; possible D gene TRBD1, 5 bases. Germline loops: CDR1 LGHNT, CDR2 FRNRAP. The V gene lost 2 bases and the J gene lost 5 bases, with 14 bases spanning the gap. The CDR3 runs to 15 residues. The CDR3 region is CASGLNTGVLDTQYF. Written as DNA, the CDR3 is TGTGCTAGTGGTTTGAACACAGGAGTACTAGATACGCAGTATTTT.

The chain employs TRBV5-1 and TRBJ1-2; D is undetermined. Looked up from germline, CDR1 is SGHRS and CDR2 is YFSETQ. V dropped 0 bases and J dropped 7 bases, with 13 bases sitting between them. The CDR3 consists of 14 residues. Here the CDR3 DNA reads TGCGCCAGCAGCTTGGGAGGGTCTCGGGGTGGCTACACCTTC. Translating it yields CASSLGGSRGGYTF.

The CDR3 here is CASSSRRQGSTEAFF. In DNA, the CDR3 is TGTGCCAGCAGCTCCCGACGACAGGGTAGCACTGAAGCTTTCTTT. The V call is TRBV11-3, the J call TRBJ1-1; 7 bases are shared with TRBD1. CDR3 length: 15 amino acids. Germline V gene lookup returns CDR1 SGHNT and CDR2 YENEEA. J was trimmed by 4 bases and V by 4 bases; bases with no gene match: 9.

The J gene is TRBJ2-1, the V gene TRBV9; 8 bases are shared with TRBD2. Per germline, CDR1 SGDLS and CDR2 YYNGEE. This CDR3 contains 13 residues. The junction had 1 base not matched to a gene; V was cut back by 1 base and J by 7 bases. Written as DNA, the CDR3 is TGTGCCAGCAGCGTAATAGCGGGGAATGAGCAGTTCTTC. It specifies CASSVIAGNEQFF.

V usage is TRBV5-1 and J usage is TRBJ2-5; a weak D match, TRBD2 (5 bases). The end of the DNA fits TRBJ2-7 better, so the J call may be wrong. The CDR3 totals 14 residues. Germline V gives CDR1 SGHRS, CDR2 YFSETQ. In nucleotides, the CDR3 is TGCGCCAGCAGCCAGGACTCCCAGAACTACGAGCAGTACTTC. The encoded protein is CASSQDSQNYEQYF.

This chain joins TRBV9 and TRBJ2-1; perhaps TRBD2 as D (6 bases). Trimming took 0 bases from V and 7 from J, leaving 11 bases between them. Germline V CDR1 and CDR2: SGDLS, YYNGEE. The CDR3 contains 14 residues. CDR3 loop: CASSVEEGWNEQFF. CDR3 DNA sequence: TGTGCCAGCAGCGTAGAGGAGGGGTGGAATGAGCAGTTCTTC.

The chain's CDR3 is CASSSGTGRGDTQYF. In nucleotides, the CDR3 is TGTGCCAGCAGCTCTGGGACAGGGCGCGGAGATACGCAGTATTTT. The chain is built from TRBV5-4 and TRBJ2-3; 9 bases are a match to TRBD1. The CDR3 sequence is 15 residues long. The germline gives CDR1 SGHNT, CDR2 YYREEE (reference sequence). V trimming: 3 bases; J trimming: 5 bases; junction bases outside the gene matches: 7.

The gene calls are TRBV30 and TRBJ1-4; D gene ambiguous. Germline V gene sequence: CDR1 GTSNPN, CDR2 SVGIG (reference sequence). Deletions cut 5 bases from V and 5 bases from J, with 15 bases between. The length of the CDR3 is 14 residues. The CDR3 DNA reads TGTGCCTGGTTTCCCCCGGGATCCAATGAAAAACTGTTTTTT. This encodes CAWFPPGSNEKLFF.

On this clone: A read error may produce the germline difference seen at one junction end. This chain connects TRBV7-2 to TRBJ2-3; 12 bases are shared with TRBD2. There are 12 residues in the CDR3. In germline, CDR1 is SGHTA, CDR2 FQGNSA. The CDR3 bases are TGTGCCAGCAGCTCTAGCGGGGGGGCCGAGTTCTTT. Protein: CASSSSGGAEFF.

The chain couples TRBV7-9 to TRBJ2-3, with D possibly matching TRBD1 (5 bases). The CDR3 has 16 residues. The germline gives CDR1 SEHNR, CDR2 FQNEAQ (reference sequence). Trimming took 1 base from V and 3 from J, leaving 14 bases between them. The chain's CDR3 is CASSLDKRRATDTQYF. CDR3 sequence (DNA): TGTGCCAGCAGCTTAGACAAGCGCAGGGCAACAGATACGCAGTATTTT.

This rearrangement joins TRBV6-4 to TRBJ1-2; 9 nucleotides line up with TRBD1. The CDR3 sequence is 16 residues long. Germline-derived CDR1 and CDR2 are MRHNA and SNTAGT. The trim removed 5 bases at V and 4 bases at J, leaving 11 bases unmatched. In nucleotides, the CDR3 is TGTGCCAGCAGTATGGACCACAGGGGGCGCTTCTATGGCTACACCTTC. Translated: CASSMDHRGRFYGYTF.

The chain is built from TRBV11-2 and TRBJ2-7; D is possibly TRBD2 (6 bases). Germline values: CDR1 SGHAT, CDR2 FQNNGV. V was shortened by 4 bases and J by 0 bases, with 10 bases between the two germline ends. This CDR3 has 14 residues. Here the CDR3 reads CASSSTSSSYEQYF. The CDR3 coding sequence is TGTGCCAGCAGCTCAACTAGCAGCTCCTACGAGCAGTACTTC.

This sequence joins TRBV2 and TRBJ2-2; TRBD1 is a possible D gene (6 bases). CDR1 is SNHLY, CDR2 FYNNEI, per germline. Trimming left V 10 bases short and J 5 bases short, with 14 bases between. CDR3 length: 13 amino acids. The CDR3 loop is CATGDTHTGELFF. In nucleotides, the CDR3 is TGTGCCACCGGGGACACCCATACCGGGGAGCTGTTTTTT.

This chain links TRBV19 with TRBJ2-5, with D maybe TRBD1 (6 bases). The CDR3 consists of 16 residues. From germline, CDR1 is LNHDA and CDR2 SQIVND (reference sequence). The ends were cut back, 1 base at V and 1 base at J, with 13 bases in the middle. CDR3 protein: CASSIGTGPGQETQYF. The CDR3 DNA sequence: TGTGCCAGTAGTATAGGTACAGGGCCAGGCCAAGAGACCCAGTACTTC.

This clone was observed once. V usage is TRBV5-4 and J usage is TRBJ2-4; TRBD1 matches 7 bases. J gave up 4 bases and V 0 bases, and 4 bases lay outside the gene matches. Germline CDR1 is SGHNT and CDR2 is YYREEE (reference sequence). The CDR3 spans 15 residues. Here the CDR3 DNA reads TGTGCCAGCAGCTTGGAGGCAGGGGGAAAAAACATTCAGTACTTC. Its translation is CASSLEAGGKNIQYF. Full variable domain (outside the CDR3, taken from reference TRBV5-4 and TRBJ2-4): ETGVTQSPTHLIKTRGQQVTLRCSSQSGHNTVSWYQQALGQGPQFIFQYYREEENGRGNFPPRFSGLQFPNYSSELNVNALELDDSALYLCASSLEAGGKNIQYFGAGTRLSVL.

V and J are TRBV30 and TRBJ1-2; a possible D gene is TRBD1 (5 bases). Trimming shortened V by 2 bases and J by 8 bases, and 9 bases separated the two germline ends. Germline loops: CDR1 GTSNPN, CDR2 SVGIG (reference sequence). This CDR3 region has 11 residues. The CDR3 protein is CAWSTGLGYTF. The CDR3 coding sequence is TGTGCCTGGAGTACAGGCCTGGGCTACACCTTC.

CDR3 in DNA: TGTGCCAGCAGCTTAACAGGGGCCGGAAACACCATATATTTT. The encoded protein is CASSLTGAGNTIYF. The rearrangement uses TRBV7-6 and TRBJ1-3; TRBD1 matches at 7 bases. V lost 2 bases and J lost 4; bases outside the gene matches: 2. The germline V gene has CDR1 SGHVS and CDR2 FNYEAQ. CDR3 size: 14 residues.

The chain is built from TRBV5-1 and TRBJ1-3; TRBD1 matches at 10 bases. There are 18 residues in the CDR3. Trimming took 1 base from V and 1 from J; bases not matched to a gene: 8. The V gene's germline CDR1 is SGHRS and CDR2 YFSETQ. Written as DNA, the CDR3 is TGCGCCAGCAGCTTGACCGGGACAGGGGAAATTTCTGGAAACACCATATATTTT. Protein: CASSLTGTGEISGNTIYF.

The chain carries TRBV13 and TRBJ1-6; D perhaps matches TRBD1 (5 bases). CDR1 and CDR2 from the germline V gene are PRHDT and FYEKMQ (reference sequence). The CDR3 contains 16 residues. V gave up 8 bases and J gave up 0 bases, with 14 bases separating them. CDR3 bases: TGTGCCAGCGGCGGAGGGGTCAGCTCCTATAATTCACCCCTCCACTTT. The encoded protein is CASGGGVSSYNSPLHF.

The chain couples TRBV18 to TRBJ2-5; D is unclear. There are 13 residues in the CDR3. The V end was cut by 3 bases, the J end by 6 bases, with 11 bases between. The germline V gene encodes CDR1 KGHSH and CDR2 LQKENI. The DNA of the CDR3 is TGTGCCAGCTCACCTTTTGACACCCAGACCCAGTACTTC. As protein: CASSPFDTQTQYF.

The V call is TRBV30, the J call TRBJ2-1; TRBD2 agrees at 8 bases. In germline, CDR1 is GTSNPN, CDR2 SVGIG (reference sequence). Germline trimming cut 5 bases from V and 6 bases from J; bases unmatched to any gene: 6. This CDR3 has 13 amino acids. This CDR3 is CAWSRTSFNEQFF. CDR3 in DNA: TGTGCCTGGTCTCGGACTAGCTTCAATGAGCAGTTCTTC.

The chain employs TRBV11-3 and TRBJ1-5, with TRBD1 identical over 9 bases. CDR1 is SGHNT, CDR2 YENEEA, per germline. The CDR3 extends over 17 amino acids. After removal of 1 base from V and 6 bases from J, the junction contained 10 bases not matched to a gene. The chain's CDR3 is CASSLALGGQGSQPQHF. CDR3 DNA sequence: TGTGCCAGCAGCTTAGCCTTGGGGGGACAGGGCAGTCAGCCCCAGCATTTT. Full variable domain (missing parts from reference TRBV11-3 and TRBJ1-5): EAGVVQSPRYKIIEKKQPVAFWCNPISGHNTLYWYLQNLGQGPELLIRYENEEAVDDSQLPKDRFSAERLKGVDSTLKIQPAELGDSAVYLCASSLALGGQGSQPQHFGDGTRLSIL.